These 27 T cell receptor beta chains share one sample of origin, sequenced in a study of cytomegalovirus exposure and HLA in healthy donors (dated by TCRdb to 2016 to 2017). Receptors were amplified or captured by the immunoSEQ multiplex PCR assay. In TCRdb, the immuneACCESS table is reduced to in-frame sequences with V and J assigned. These tables do not hold every clone; where another copy was compared, an unresolved V gene accounts for under half, and the others remain unexplained. The sample table holds some 160,000 clones, of which approximately 89% were seen once. Approximately 0.7% of the sample goes to the ten largest clones. Sequencing was performed on PBMCs. These TCRs come from a man in his late teens or twenties in good health and CMV-seronegative.

The table lists this clone with a count of one. The chain carries TRBV27 and TRBJ1-6; tentative D call: TRBD1 (5 bases). The CDR3 is made up of 19 amino acids. In germline, CDR1 is MNHEY, CDR2 SMNVEV (reference sequence). The V and J ends lost 4 bases and 7 bases respectively, with 26 bases between them. The CDR3 coding sequence is TGTGCCAGCAGTTATGTCGCGTGGGTCAGGGTGAAGGGGAATTCACCCCTCCACTTT. Encoded protein: CASSYVAWVRVKGNSPLHF.

The genes are TRBV7-7 and TRBJ2-5; 9 bases match TRBD2. Trimming took 5 bases from V and 2 from J; bases not matched to a gene: 3. Germline V gene lookup returns CDR1 SSHAT and CDR2 FNYEAQ (reference sequence). This CDR3 is built from 14 residues. The CDR3 region has the DNA TGTGCCAGCAGCCCAGCGGGGGGTCAAGAGACCCAGTACTTC. This translates into CASSPAGGQETQYF.

The chain employs TRBV7-2 and TRBJ2-3; D is unresolved. Deletions cut 5 bases from V and 2 bases from J, with 11 bases between. The CDR3 length is 14 residues. Germline V gene lookup returns CDR1 SGHTA and CDR2 FQGNSA. CDR3 DNA sequence: TGTGCCAGCAGCCGAGAATTAAACACAGATACGCAGTATTTT. It codes for CASSRELNTDTQYF.

This chain connects TRBV7-2 to TRBJ2-1, with D possibly matching TRBD2 (5 bases). V was pared by 2 bases and J by 9 bases, with 11 bases between. Germline CDR1 SGHTA, CDR2 FQGNSA. The CDR3 is made up of 13 amino acids. CDR3 sequence reads: CASSLSASGEQFF. In nucleotides, the CDR3 is TGTGCCAGCAGCTTAAGCGCCAGCGGTGAGCAGTTCTTC.

J is TRBJ1-1 and V is TRBV2; D is unresolved. In germline, CDR1 is SNHLY, CDR2 FYNNEI. The V end lost 6 bases, the J end lost 4 bases, and 9 bases lay between the germline ends. This CDR3 has 12 residues. CDR3 DNA: TGTGCCAGCAGCGAACGGAGCACTGAAGCTTTCTTT. Protein: CASSERSTEAFF.

The V and J genes are TRBV27 and TRBJ2-5, with TRBD2 as a possible D gene (5 bases). CDR3 size: 19 residues. In germline, CDR1 is MNHEY, CDR2 SMNVEV (reference sequence). V was pared by 4 bases and J by 1 base, with 25 bases between. CDR3 in amino acids: CASSSFPRVARGGQETQYF. Here the CDR3 DNA reads TGTGCCAGCAGTTCGTTCCCTCGGGTGGCTAGAGGAGGCCAAGAGACCCAGTACTTC.

The rearrangement joins TRBV9 to TRBJ2-3; TRBD2 matches 14 bases. Germline V lookup: CDR1 SGDLS, CDR2 YYNGEE. J gave up 0 bases and V 6 bases, and 6 bases lay outside the gene matches. The CDR3 consists of 17 residues. The CDR3 DNA is TGTGCCAGCACTCTGACTAGCGGGGGGGCCAGCACAGATACGCAGTATTTT. Translation gives CASTLTSGGASTDTQYF.

The chain is built from TRBV9 and TRBJ2-1; TRBD2 aligns across 10 bases. Germline CDR1 reads SGDLS; CDR2 reads YYNGEE. The CDR3 spans 18 residues. The trim removed 3 bases at V and 4 bases at J, leaving 13 bases unmatched. The CDR3, as DNA: TGTGCCAGCAGCGCCAGGGGACTTCGGACTAGCGGTTACAATGAGCAGTTCTTC. Translated: CASSARGLRTSGYNEQFF.

The chain is built from TRBV6-5 and TRBJ2-4, with a tentative D call TRBD1 (6 bases). V was cut by 4 bases and J by 4 bases, with 14 bases left in between. The CDR3 covers 15 residues. Germline values: CDR1 MNHEY, CDR2 SVGAGI. The CDR3 protein is CASSSSGTTKNIQYF. As DNA, the CDR3 is TGTGCCAGCAGTTCCTCAGGGACAACTAAAAACATTCAGTACTTC.

The genes are TRBV14 and TRBJ2-3; D not resolved. Germline assignment: CDR1 SGHDN and CDR2 FVKESK. This CDR3 is 13 amino acids long. V lost 2 bases and J lost 3, with 6 bases in between. In DNA form, the CDR3 reads TGTGCCAGCAGCCAATCGACTACAGATACGCAGTATTTT. It yields the protein CASSQSTTDTQYF.

The chain uses TRBV9 and TRBJ2-1, with 13 bases that match TRBD2. The CDR3 runs to 16 residues. Per the germline V gene, CDR1 is SGDLS and CDR2 is YYNGEE. J was trimmed by 9 bases and V by 3 bases; bases with no gene match: 9. The CDR3 bases are TGTGCCAGCAGCGCGTGGACTAGCGGGAGTTTACTTGAGCAGTTCTTC. Protein product: CASSAWTSGSLLEQFF.

CDR3 loop: CASRDGLALYV. The CDR3 DNA follows: TGTGCCAGCAGAGACGGACTAGCCCTGTACGTC. This chain links TRBV2 with TRBJ2-7, with TRBD2 matching over 8 bases. The CDR3 length is 11 residues. Trimming took 6 bases from V and 12 from J; bases not matched to a gene: 7. The V gene's germline CDR1 is SNHLY and CDR2 FYNNEI.

This sequence joins TRBV5-1 and TRBJ2-7; tentatively, D is TRBD1 (6 bases). Germline CDR1 is SGHRS and CDR2 is YFSETQ. This CDR3 spans 12 amino acids. V dropped 2 bases and J dropped 4 bases, with 7 bases sitting between them. The DNA of the CDR3 is TGCGCCAGCAGCTTAGGGGGATACGAGCAGTACTTC. It encodes CASSLGGYEQYF.

The chain uses TRBV7-2 and TRBJ2-3; 7 bases are shared with TRBD2. Germline V gives CDR1 SGHTA, CDR2 FQGNSA. The junction had 13 bases not matched to a gene; V was cut back by 1 base and J by 3 bases. This CDR3 is built from 18 residues. The CDR3 region is CASSLVGSGNSLTDTQYF. Written as DNA, the CDR3 is TGTGCCAGCAGCTTAGTCGGGAGCGGGAATTCTCTGACAGATACGCAGTATTTT.

This clone was recorded once. V is TRBV27 and J is TRBJ1-3, with D possibly matching TRBD1 (5 bases). The ends were cut back, 2 bases at V and 0 bases at J, with 8 bases in the middle. Germline V gene sequence: CDR1 MNHEY, CDR2 SMNVEV (reference sequence). This CDR3 is 15 amino acids long. CDR3 coding DNA: TGTGCCAGCAGTTTAGCAGGGATCTCTGGAAACACCATATATTTT. As protein: CASSLAGISGNTIYF.

The chain carries TRBV6-5 and TRBJ2-3, with TRBD2 identical over 9 bases. The CDR3 extends over 14 amino acids. Trimming at V came to 7 bases and at J to 3 bases, leaving 5 bases not matched to a gene. Germline-derived CDR1 and CDR2 are MNHEY and SVGAGI. In nucleotides, the CDR3 is TGTGCCAGCACCCCAGGACTAGCGACAGATACGCAGTATTTT. It translates to CASTPGLATDTQYF.

Only one count was recorded for this clone. This chain connects TRBV7-9 to TRBJ1-2; 8 nucleotides match TRBD1. The V segment lost 3 bases and the J segment 7 bases; nucleotides outside the gene matches: 7. Germline V gene sequence: CDR1 SEHNR, CDR2 FQNEAQ (reference sequence). The length of the CDR3 is 14 residues. DNA of the CDR3: TGTGCCAGCAGCTTGGGGGCAGGGGGCGGTGGCTACACCTTC. Residues: CASSLGAGGGGYTF. Full variable domain (missing parts from reference TRBV7-9 and TRBJ1-2): DTGVSQNPRHKITKRGQNVTFRCDPISEHNRLYWYRQTLGQGPEFLTYFQNEAQLEKSRLLSDRFSAERPKGSFSTLEIQRTEQGDSAMYLCASSLGAGGGGYTFGSGTRLTVV.

V gene TRBV30 combines with J gene TRBJ1-5, with D possibly being TRBD1 (5 bases). Germline-derived CDR1 and CDR2 are GTSNPN and SVGIG (reference sequence). The CDR3 has 16 amino acids. V shed 0 bases and J shed 2 bases, with 14 bases lying between them. CDR3 residues: CAWSVPRGYGNQPQHF. In DNA form, the CDR3 reads TGTGCCTGGAGTGTACCCCGGGGGTATGGCAATCAGCCCCAGCATTTT.

The chain uses TRBV11-2 and TRBJ2-5; 8 nucleotides agree with TRBD1. J gave up 1 base and V 1 base, and 5 bases lay outside the gene matches. The CDR3 has 16 amino acids. CDR1 and CDR2 (germline): SGHAT, FQNNGV. CDR3 sequence reads: CASSLGGDRFQETQYF. In DNA form, the CDR3 reads TGTGCCAGCAGCTTAGGCGGGGACAGGTTCCAAGAGACCCAGTACTTC.

The chain employs TRBV30 and TRBJ2-1, with 12 bases lining up with TRBD2. V shed 1 base and J 5 bases; nucleotides not matched to a gene: 15. Germline V CDR1 and CDR2: GTSNPN, SVGIG (reference sequence). The CDR3 runs 19 residues. The CDR3 reads CAWSARLAGEGVVHNEQFF. CDR3 nucleotides: TGTGCCTGGAGTGCGCGACTAGCGGGAGAGGGGGTTGTCCACAATGAGCAGTTCTTC.

CDR3 nucleotide sequence: TGTGCCAGCAGTGGGGGCGTTTATCAAGAGACCCAGTACTTC. It yields the protein CASSGGVYQETQYF. The chain employs TRBV6-5 and TRBJ2-5, with D possibly being TRBD1 (6 bases). This CDR3 region has 14 residues. Between the trimmed V and J ends, which lost 5 bases and 2 bases, there was a span of 12 bases. Germline CDR1 and CDR2: MNHEY and SVGAGI.

The chain has TRBV6-6 and TRBJ1-5; 7 bases line up with TRBD1. Germline V CDR1 and CDR2: MNHNY, SVGAGI (reference sequence). The CDR3 contains 14 residues. V was clipped by 2 bases and J by 5 bases; unmatched bases: 3. This chain's CDR3 is CASSYDRDYQPQHF. For the CDR3, the DNA is TGTGCCAGCAGTTACGACAGGGACTATCAGCCCCAGCATTTT.

The chain has TRBV11-3 and TRBJ2-5; unclear D gene. Germline V gives CDR1 SGHNT, CDR2 YENEEA. The germline V and J ends were trimmed by 5 bases and 4 bases, with 11 bases remaining between them. The CDR3 contains 13 residues. CDR3 bases: TGTGCCAGCAGCCCAGGTCTCGTAGAGACCCAGTACTTC. This translates into CASSPGLVETQYF.

As for this clone: At one end the junction does not follow the germline gene, possibly because of a read error. The chain is built from TRBV4-3 and TRBJ2-4; 8 bases agree with TRBD2. Germline values: CDR1 LGHNA, CDR2 YSLEER. CDR3 length equals 15 residues. This CDR3 is CASSQGGLAQNIQYF. DNA of the CDR3: TGCGCCAGCAGCCAAGGAGGACTAGCCCAAAACATTCAGTACTTC.

This chain joins TRBV9 and TRBJ2-1; 7 bases agree with TRBD2. The J segment lost 9 bases and the V segment lost 0 bases, leaving 12 bases of the junction unmatched. This CDR3 spans 16 amino acids. The germline gives CDR1 SGDLS, CDR2 YYNGEE. The CDR3 loop reads CASSVGGRETFGEQFF. The CDR3 nucleotides are TGTGCCAGCAGCGTAGGAGGGCGGGAGACATTTGGTGAGCAGTTCTTC.

The rearrangement links TRBV30 to TRBJ1-3; a possible D gene is TRBD1 (6 bases). Deletions cut 2 bases from V and 4 bases from J, with 12 bases between. Germline loops: CDR1 GTSNPN, CDR2 SVGIG (reference sequence). The CDR3 consists of 14 residues. In DNA form, the CDR3 reads TGTGCCTGGAGTCGGGGGGCTACGGGAAACACCATATATTTT. It codes for CAWSRGATGNTIYF.

J is TRBJ2-5 and V is TRBV10-3; weak D call: TRBD1 (6 bases). Between the trimmed V and J ends, which lost 6 bases and 1 base, there was a span of 9 bases. Germline V gene data show CDR1 as ENHRY and CDR2 as SYGVKD. This CDR3 spans 13 amino acids. For the CDR3, the DNA is TGTGCCATCAGGGACAGCGTCCAAGAGACCCAGTACTTC. Translated, it gives CAIRDSVQETQYF.